This T cell receptor (beta chain) stems from a study of blood T cell repertoires in COVID-19. Across the whole study: T cells, B-cell-depleted T cells, or PBMCs supplied cDNA or gDNA.

Produced via immunoSEQ multiplex PCR; TCRdb's table is partial and in-frame only. The table includes about 220,000 clones, under 90% detected once. The study assigned cohorts using participant-reported clinical history. The J segment lost 8 bases and the V segment lost 6 bases, leaving 6 bases of the junction unmatched. CDR3 length: 13 residues. The germline V gene has CDR1 WNHNN and CDR2 SYGVQD (reference sequence). The genes are TRBV10-1 and TRBJ1-2; 10 positions agree with TRBD1. The clonotype originates from a woman aged 55-69 years who had recovered from COVID-19. The sequencing sample was made of PBMCs or T cells enriched from blood (not recorded which). The chain's CDR3 is CASSPDRGRGYTF. CDR3 sequence (DNA): TGCGCCAGCAGCCCGGACAGGGGGAGAGGCTACACCTTC.